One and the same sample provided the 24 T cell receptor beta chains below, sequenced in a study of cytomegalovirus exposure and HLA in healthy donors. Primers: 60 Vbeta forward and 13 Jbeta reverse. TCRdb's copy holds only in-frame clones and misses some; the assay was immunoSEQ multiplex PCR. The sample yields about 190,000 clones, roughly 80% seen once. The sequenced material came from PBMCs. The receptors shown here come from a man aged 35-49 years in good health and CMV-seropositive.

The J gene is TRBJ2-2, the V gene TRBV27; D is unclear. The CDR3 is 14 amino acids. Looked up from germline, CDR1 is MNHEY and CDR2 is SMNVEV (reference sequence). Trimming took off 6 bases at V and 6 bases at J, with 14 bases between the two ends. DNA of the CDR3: TGTGCCAGCAGGCTCCAGGCCCCCTCCGGGGAGCTGTTTTTT. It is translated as CASRLQAPSGELFF.

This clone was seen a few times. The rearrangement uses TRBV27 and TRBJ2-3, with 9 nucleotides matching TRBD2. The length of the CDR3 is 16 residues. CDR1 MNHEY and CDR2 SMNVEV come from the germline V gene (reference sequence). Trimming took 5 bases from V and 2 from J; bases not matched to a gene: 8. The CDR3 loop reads CASSPYSGGYTDTQYF. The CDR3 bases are TGTGCCAGCAGTCCATATAGCGGGGGCTACACAGATACGCAGTATTTT.

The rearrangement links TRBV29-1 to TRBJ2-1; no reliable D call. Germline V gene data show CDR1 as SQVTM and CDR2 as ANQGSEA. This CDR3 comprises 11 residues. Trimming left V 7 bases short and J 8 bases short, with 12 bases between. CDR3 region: CSGRVFDEQFF. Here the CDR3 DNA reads TGCAGCGGAAGAGTTTTCGATGAGCAGTTCTTC.

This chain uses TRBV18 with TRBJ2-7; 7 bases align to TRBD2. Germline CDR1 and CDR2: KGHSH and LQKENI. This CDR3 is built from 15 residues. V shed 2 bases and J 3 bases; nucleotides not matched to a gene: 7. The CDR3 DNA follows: TGTGCCAGCTCACCAATGAGGGAGGGCTTCTACGAGCAGTACTTC. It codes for CASSPMREGFYEQYF.

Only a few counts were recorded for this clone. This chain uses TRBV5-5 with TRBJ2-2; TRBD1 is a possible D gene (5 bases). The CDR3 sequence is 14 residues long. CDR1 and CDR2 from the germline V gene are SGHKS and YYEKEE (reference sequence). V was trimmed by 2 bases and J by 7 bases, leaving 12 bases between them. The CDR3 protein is CASSLPRVDGELFF. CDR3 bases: TGTGCCAGCAGCTTACCCAGGGTTGACGGGGAGCTGTTTTTT. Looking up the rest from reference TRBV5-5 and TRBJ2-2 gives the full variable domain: DAGVTQSPTHLIKTRGQQVTLRCSPISGHKSVSWYQQVLGQGPQFIFQYYEKEERGRGNFPDRFSARQFPNYSSELNVNALLLGDSALYLCASSLPRVDGELFFGEGSRLTVL.

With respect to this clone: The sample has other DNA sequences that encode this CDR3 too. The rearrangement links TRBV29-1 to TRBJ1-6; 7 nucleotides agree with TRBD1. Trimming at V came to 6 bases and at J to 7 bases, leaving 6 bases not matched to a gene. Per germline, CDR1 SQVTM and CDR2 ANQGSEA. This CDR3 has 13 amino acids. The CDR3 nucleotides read TGCAGCGTCAGAACAGGGGAAAATTCACCCCTCCACTTT. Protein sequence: CSVRTGENSPLHF.

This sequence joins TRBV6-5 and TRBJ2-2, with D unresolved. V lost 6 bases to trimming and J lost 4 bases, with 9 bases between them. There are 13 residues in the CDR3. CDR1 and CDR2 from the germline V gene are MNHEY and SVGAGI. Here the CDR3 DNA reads TGTGCCAGCAGCCAGACACCCACCGGGGAGCTGTTTTTT. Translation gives CASSQTPTGELFF.

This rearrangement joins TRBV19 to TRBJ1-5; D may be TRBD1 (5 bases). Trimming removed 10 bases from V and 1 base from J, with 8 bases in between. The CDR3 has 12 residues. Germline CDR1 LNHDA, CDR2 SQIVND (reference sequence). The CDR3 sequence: CATQGSNQPQHF. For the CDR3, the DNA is TGTGCCACCCAGGGCAGCAATCAGCCCCAGCATTTT.

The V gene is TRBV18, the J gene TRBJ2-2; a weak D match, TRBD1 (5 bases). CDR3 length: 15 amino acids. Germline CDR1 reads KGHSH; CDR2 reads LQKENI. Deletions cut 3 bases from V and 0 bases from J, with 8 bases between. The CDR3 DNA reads TGTGCCAGCTCACCGGAGACAGCGAACACCGGGGAGCTGTTTTTT. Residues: CASSPETANTGELFF.

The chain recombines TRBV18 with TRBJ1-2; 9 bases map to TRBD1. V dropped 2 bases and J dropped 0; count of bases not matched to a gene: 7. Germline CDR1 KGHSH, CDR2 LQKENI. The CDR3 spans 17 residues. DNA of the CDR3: TGTGCCAGCTCACCAACGGGGACAGGGTTAGCTAACTATGGCTACACCTTC. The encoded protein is CASSPTGTGLANYGYTF.

The CDR3 DNA reads as TGTGCCAGCAGTCTAGCGGGAGGACGAGAGACCCAGTACTTC. As protein: CASSLAGGRETQYF. The gene calls are TRBV7-2 and TRBJ2-5; 11 positions match TRBD2. Germline CDR1 reads SGHTA; CDR2 reads FQGNSA. The trim removed 6 bases at V and 4 bases at J, leaving 4 bases unmatched. This CDR3 has 14 amino acids. Filled out from reference TRBV7-2 and TRBJ2-5, the complete variable domain reads GAGVSQSPSNKVTEKGKDVELRCDPISGHTALYWYRQSLGQGLEFLIYFQGNSAPDKSGLPSDRFSAERTGGSVSTLTIQRTQQEDSAVYLCASSLAGGRETQYFGPGTRLLVL.

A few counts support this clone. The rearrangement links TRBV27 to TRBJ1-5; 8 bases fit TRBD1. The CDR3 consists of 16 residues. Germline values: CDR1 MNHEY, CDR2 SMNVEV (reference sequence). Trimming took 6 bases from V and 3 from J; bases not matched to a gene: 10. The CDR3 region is CASSPKGQAPNQPQHF. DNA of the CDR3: TGTGCCAGCAGCCCAAAGGGACAGGCACCCAATCAGCCCCAGCATTTT.

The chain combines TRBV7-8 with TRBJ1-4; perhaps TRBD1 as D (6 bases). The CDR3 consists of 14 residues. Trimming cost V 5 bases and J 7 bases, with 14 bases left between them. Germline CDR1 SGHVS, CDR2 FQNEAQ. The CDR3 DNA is TGTGCCAGCAGCCCCTACAGGGTGGGTGAAAAACTGTTTTTT. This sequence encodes CASSPYRVGEKLFF.

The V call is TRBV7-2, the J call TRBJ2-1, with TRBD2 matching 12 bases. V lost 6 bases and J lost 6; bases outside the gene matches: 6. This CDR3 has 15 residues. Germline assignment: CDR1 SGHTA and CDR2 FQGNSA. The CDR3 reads CASRQTSGRFNEQFF. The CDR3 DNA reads TGTGCCAGCAGACAAACTAGCGGGAGGTTCAATGAGCAGTTCTTC.

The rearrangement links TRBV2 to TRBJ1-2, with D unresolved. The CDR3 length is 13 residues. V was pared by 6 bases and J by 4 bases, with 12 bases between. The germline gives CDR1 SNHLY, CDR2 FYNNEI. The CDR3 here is CASSETGSYGYTF. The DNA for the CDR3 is TGTGCCAGCAGCGAAACGGGGAGCTATGGCTACACCTTC.

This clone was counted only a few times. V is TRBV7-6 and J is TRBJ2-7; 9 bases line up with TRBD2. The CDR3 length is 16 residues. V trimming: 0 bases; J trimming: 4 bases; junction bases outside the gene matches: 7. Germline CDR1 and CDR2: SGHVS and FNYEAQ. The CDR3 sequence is CASSLALGSGRYEQYF. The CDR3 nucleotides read TGTGCCAGCAGCTTAGCCCTCGGTAGCGGGAGATACGAGCAGTACTTC.

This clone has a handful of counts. As DNA, the CDR3 is TGCGCCAGCAGCCAAAGGCGGCAGGGGAATGAAAAACTGTTTTTT. This gives the protein CASSQRRQGNEKLFF. The J gene is TRBJ1-4, the V gene TRBV4-1, with D possibly matching TRBD1 (6 bases). The V end was cut by 2 bases, the J end by 5 bases, with 12 bases between. The CDR3 extends over 15 amino acids. Germline CDR1 MGHRA, CDR2 YSYEKL.

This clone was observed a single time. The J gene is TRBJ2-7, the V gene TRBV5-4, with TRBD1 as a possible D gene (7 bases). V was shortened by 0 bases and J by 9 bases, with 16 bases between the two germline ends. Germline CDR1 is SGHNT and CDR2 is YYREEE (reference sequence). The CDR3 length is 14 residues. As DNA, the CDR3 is TGTGCCAGCAGCTTGGAGGGGGCCAAGGGGGGGCAGTACTTC. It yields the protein CASSLEGAKGGQYF.

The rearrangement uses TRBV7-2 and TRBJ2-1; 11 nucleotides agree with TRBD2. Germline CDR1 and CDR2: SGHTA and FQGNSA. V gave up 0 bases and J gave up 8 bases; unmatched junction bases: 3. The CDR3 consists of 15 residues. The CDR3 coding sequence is TGTGCCAGCAGCTTAGCTAGCGGGAGGGCGGATGAGCAGTTCTTC. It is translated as CASSLASGRADEQFF.

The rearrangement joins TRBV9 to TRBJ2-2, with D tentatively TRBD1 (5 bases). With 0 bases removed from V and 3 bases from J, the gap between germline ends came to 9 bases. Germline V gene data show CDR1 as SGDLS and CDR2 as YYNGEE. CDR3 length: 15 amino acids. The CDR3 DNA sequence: TGTGCCAGCAGCGTAGCCGACAGCGACACCGGGGAGCTGTTTTTT. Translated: CASSVADSDTGELFF.

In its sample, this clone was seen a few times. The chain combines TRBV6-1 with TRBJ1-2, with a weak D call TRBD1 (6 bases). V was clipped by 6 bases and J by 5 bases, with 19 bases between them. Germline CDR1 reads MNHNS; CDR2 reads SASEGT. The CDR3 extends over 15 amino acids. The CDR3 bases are TGTGCCAGCAGCCAAACAGGGAATAAGCCTTATGGCTACACCTTC. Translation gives CASSQTGNKPYGYTF.

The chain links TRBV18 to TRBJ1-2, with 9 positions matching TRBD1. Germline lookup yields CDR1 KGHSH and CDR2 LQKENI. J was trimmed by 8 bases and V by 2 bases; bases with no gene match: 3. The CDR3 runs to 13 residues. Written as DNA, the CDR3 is TGTGCCAGCTCACCAGAGGACAGGGGCGGCTACACCTTC. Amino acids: CASSPEDRGGYTF.

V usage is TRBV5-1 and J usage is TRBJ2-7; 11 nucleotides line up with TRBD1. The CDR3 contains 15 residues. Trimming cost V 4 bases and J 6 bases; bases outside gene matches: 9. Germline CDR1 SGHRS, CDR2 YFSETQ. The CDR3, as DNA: TGCGCCAGCAGCCCGGGACAGGGGGTTCGGGGCGAGCAGTACTTC. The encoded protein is CASSPGQGVRGEQYF.

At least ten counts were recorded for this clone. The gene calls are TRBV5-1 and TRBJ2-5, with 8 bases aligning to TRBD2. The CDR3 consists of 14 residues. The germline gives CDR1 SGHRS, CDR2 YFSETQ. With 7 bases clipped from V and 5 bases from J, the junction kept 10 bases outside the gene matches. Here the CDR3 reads CASSQGLVMETQYF. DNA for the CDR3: TGCGCCAGCTCACAGGGACTAGTTATGGAGACCCAGTACTTC.